The 11 T cell receptor beta chains below all came from one sample that was sequenced in a study of CD8+ T cells in alopecia areata. Reverse transcribed after extraction, RNA yielded cDNA as the sequencing template. The method was immunoSEQ multiplex PCR; TCRdb's version includes in-frame clones alone and lacks a portion of them. The sample lists fewer than 150,000 clones; about 60% were seen once. The sequencing input was CD4+ T cells sorted from blood. The receptors here all came from a human donor in good health.

V is TRBV29-1 and J is TRBJ2-1; D may be TRBD1 or TRBD2 (5 bases each). Germline CDR1 SQVTM, CDR2 ANQGSEA. The CDR3 extends over 12 amino acids. Trimming removed 0 bases at V and 15 bases at J, with 15 bases between. CDR3 sequence: CSVEDPGPRWFF. The CDR3, as DNA: TGCAGCGTTGAAGACCCGGGACCGCGATGGTTCTTC.

On this clone itself: The identical CDR3 is also encoded by other nucleotide sequences in the sample. The chain couples TRBV5-1 to TRBJ1-1; 8 positions match TRBD1. Trimming cost V 4 bases and J 1 base; bases outside gene matches: 6. Germline V lookup: CDR1 SGHRS, CDR2 YFSETQ. The CDR3 sequence is 15 residues long. This chain's CDR3 is CASSPGTGRNTEAFF. The CDR3 DNA sequence: TGCGCCAGCAGCCCGGGGACAGGTAGGAACACTGAAGCTTTCTTT. Together with reference TRBV5-1 and TRBJ1-1, the CDR3 gives the full variable domain: KAGVTQTPRYLIKTRGQQVTLSCSPISGHRSVSWYQQTPGQGLQFLFEYFSETQRNKGNFPGRFSGRQFSNSRSEMNVSTLELGDSALYLCASSPGTGRNTEAFFGQGTRLTVV.

This chain connects TRBV11-2 to TRBJ1-2; a possible D gene is TRBD1 (5 bases). This CDR3 spans 16 amino acids. V lost 5 bases and J lost 6, with 22 bases in between. Germline V gene sequence: CDR1 SGHAT, CDR2 FQNNGV. CDR3 loop: CASSPAGGDLKDGYTF. The CDR3 coding sequence is TGTGCCAGCAGCCCCGCCGGTGGGGACCTTAAGGATGGCTACACCTTC.

The chain uses TRBV5-1 and TRBJ1-5; maybe TRBD1 (5 bases). The CDR3 loop spans 15 amino acids. V was shortened by 7 bases and J by 2 bases, with 16 bases between the two germline ends. In germline, CDR1 is SGHRS, CDR2 YFSETQ. The CDR3 nucleotides read TGCGCCAGCCGAGCCGGGACTCAGGGCAATCAGCCCCAGCATTTT. Translated: CASRAGTQGNQPQHF.

The rearrangement links TRBV4-2 to TRBJ1-2; a weak D match, TRBD1 (5 bases). This CDR3 has 15 residues. Trimming shortened V by 0 bases and J by 2 bases, and 10 bases separated the two germline ends. CDR1 and CDR2 (germline): LGHNA, YNFKEQ. The CDR3 region has the DNA TGTGCCAGCAGCCAAGAAAAGGGGACCAACTATGGCTACACCTTC. Translating gives CASSQEKGTNYGYTF.

This rearrangement joins TRBV11-2 to TRBJ2-1; D uncertain. V was pared by 1 base and J by 7 bases, with 20 bases between. The CDR3 totals 17 residues. Germline V gives CDR1 SGHAT, CDR2 FQNNGV. DNA for the CDR3: TGTGCCAGCAGCTTAGCCCCCGTACATGTCACGATGAATGAGCAGTTCTTC. It yields the protein CASSLAPVHVTMNEQFF. Full variable domain (remainder filled in from reference TRBV11-2 and TRBJ2-1): EAGVAQSPRYKIIEKRQSVAFWCNPISGHATLYWYQQILGQGPKLLIQFQNNGVVDDSQLPKDRFSAERLKGVDSTLKIQPAKLEDSAVYLCASSLAPVHVTMNEQFFGPGTRLTVL.

This clone was observed a handful of times. The chain recombines TRBV4-2 with TRBJ2-5; 7 bases are a match to TRBD2. TRBJ2-7 matches the DNA end more closely, so the J call is doubtful. The CDR3 consists of 19 residues. Germline-derived CDR1 and CDR2 are LGHNA and YNFKEQ. Here the CDR3 DNA reads TGTGCCAGCAGCCAGAAGGACGGAAGGGGAGGGGACCGATCCTACGAGCAGTACTTC. It translates to CASSQKDGRGGDRSYEQYF.

This clone showed up just a few times. V is TRBV4-1 and J is TRBJ1-2; D is ambiguous. The length of the CDR3 is 12 residues. Germline lookup yields CDR1 MGHRA and CDR2 YSYEKL. The V gene lost 1 base and the J gene lost 8 bases, with 8 bases spanning the gap. DNA for the CDR3: TGCGCCAGCAGCCAAGCTGCGGGAGGCTACACCTTC. Its translation is CASSQAAGGYTF.

The V call is TRBV27, the J call TRBJ1-5; no clear D. The V end lost 6 bases, the J end lost 0 bases, and 18 bases lay between the germline ends. CDR3 length equals 17 residues. Germline V gene data show CDR1 as MNHEY and CDR2 as SMNVEV (reference sequence). The CDR3 DNA is TGTGCCAGCAGCATCCTATACTCGGGAGATAGCAATCAGCCCCAGCATTTT. Translating it yields CASSILYSGDSNQPQHF.

In this sample, this clone turned up a few times. This chain links TRBV7-9 with TRBJ1-5; TRBD1 matches 12 bases. The CDR3 is made up of 13 amino acids. V lost 6 bases, J lost 7 bases, and 1 base stayed unmatched. CDR1 SEHNR and CDR2 FQNEAQ come from the germline V gene (reference sequence). This CDR3 reads CASRGTGGQPQHF. The DNA for the CDR3 is TGTGCCAGCAGGGGGACAGGGGGCCAGCCCCAGCATTTT.

The chain couples TRBV4-1 to TRBJ1-2; D uncertain. The length of the CDR3 is 12 residues. The V and J ends lost 5 bases and 7 bases respectively, with 11 bases between them. Germline V gene data show CDR1 as MGHRA and CDR2 as YSYEKL. The CDR3 region is CASSSSVPGYTF. Here the CDR3 DNA reads TGCGCCAGCAGCTCGTCCGTTCCTGGCTACACCTTC.